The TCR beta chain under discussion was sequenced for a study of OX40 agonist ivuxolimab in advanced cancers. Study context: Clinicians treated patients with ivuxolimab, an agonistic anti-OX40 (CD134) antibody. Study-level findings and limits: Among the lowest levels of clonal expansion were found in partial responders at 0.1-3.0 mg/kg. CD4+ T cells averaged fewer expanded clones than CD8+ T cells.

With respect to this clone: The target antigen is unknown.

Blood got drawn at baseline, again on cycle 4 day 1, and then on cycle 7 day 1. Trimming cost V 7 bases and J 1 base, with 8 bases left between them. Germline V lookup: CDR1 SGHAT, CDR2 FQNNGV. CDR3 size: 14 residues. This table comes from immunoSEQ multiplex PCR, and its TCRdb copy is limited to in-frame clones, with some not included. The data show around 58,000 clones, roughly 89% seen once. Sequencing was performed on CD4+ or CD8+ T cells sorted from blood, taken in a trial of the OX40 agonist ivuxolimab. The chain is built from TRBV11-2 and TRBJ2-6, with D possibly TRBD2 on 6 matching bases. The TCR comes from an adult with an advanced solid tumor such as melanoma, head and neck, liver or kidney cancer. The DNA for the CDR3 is TGTGCCAGCACCCGGGGGTCTGGGGCCAACGTCCTGACTTTC. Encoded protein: CASTRGSGANVLTF.